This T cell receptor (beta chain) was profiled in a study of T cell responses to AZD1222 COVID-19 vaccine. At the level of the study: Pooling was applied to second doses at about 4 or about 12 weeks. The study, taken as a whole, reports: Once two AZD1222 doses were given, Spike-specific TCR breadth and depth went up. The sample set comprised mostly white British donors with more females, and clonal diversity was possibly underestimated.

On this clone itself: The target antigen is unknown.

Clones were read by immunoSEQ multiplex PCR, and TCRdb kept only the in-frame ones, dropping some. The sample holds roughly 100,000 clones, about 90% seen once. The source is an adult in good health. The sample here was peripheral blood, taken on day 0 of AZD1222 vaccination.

The CDR3 loop reads CASSLRGNTGELFF. For the CDR3, the DNA is TGTGCCAGCAGCTTACGGGGGAACACCGGGGAGCTGTTTTTT. The chain combines TRBV11-2 with TRBJ2-2; D might be TRBD2 (5 bases). The germline CDR1 and CDR2 sequences are SGHAT and FQNNGV. V was shortened by 2 bases and J by 1 base, with 5 bases between the two germline ends. This CDR3 has 14 amino acids. The whole variable domain, remainder taken from reference TRBV11-2 and TRBJ2-2, is EAGVAQSPRYKIIEKRQSVAFWCNPISGHATLYWYQQILGQGPKLLIQFQNNGVVDDSQLPKDRFSAERLKGVDSTLKIQPAKLEDSAVYLCASSLRGNTGELFFGEGSRLTVL.